What follows are 10 T cell receptor beta chains derived from one specimen sequenced in a study of blood T cells in healthy people across ages. Through a sample-barcoded 5' primer and a J-beta primer mix, a second PCR was run for roughly 6 to 11 cycles. TCRdb independently ran MiXCR on the 5' RACE reads; one entry per CDR3 protein. The profile shows approximately 850,000 distinct CDR3 sequences, about 62% of them singletons. The sequencing sample was made of blood. These receptors were collected from a man aged 30 to 45 in good health.

The chain recombines TRBV19 with TRBJ2-1, with 7 bases matching TRBD2. Unmatched junction bases numbered 8, after V lost 6 bases and J lost 9 bases. This CDR3 is 13 amino acids long. The germline V gene has CDR1 LNHDA and CDR2 SQIVND (reference sequence). The CDR3 DNA reads TGTGCCAGTAGCCTCTCTAGCGGTAGTGAGCAGTTCTTC. This sequence encodes CASSLSSGSEQFF.

This chain joins TRBV13 and TRBJ1-2; possibly TRBD1 for D (5 bases). Germline CDR1 reads PRHDT; CDR2 reads FYEKMQ (reference sequence). V was clipped by 0 bases and J by 8 bases, with 10 bases between them. The length of the CDR3 is 13 residues. Written as DNA, the CDR3 is TGTGCCAGCAGCTTAGGTTTGTCAGGGGGCTACACCTTC. Its translation is CASSLGLSGGYTF.

The chain joins TRBV11-1 to TRBJ2-4; possibly TRBD2 for D (5 bases). The J call may be incorrect, as the DNA end agrees better with TRBJ2-5. Germline CDR1 SGHAT, CDR2 FQDESV (reference sequence). This CDR3 region has 15 residues. The CDR3 reads CASSLNGLHQETQYF. The CDR3 DNA is TGTGCCAGCAGCTTGAACGGACTGCACCAAGAGACCCAGTACTTC.

The CDR3 nucleotides are TGTGCCAGCTGTTTGCAGTCAGCCTACGAGCAGTACTTC. Its translation is CASCLQSAYEQYF. This chain uses TRBV6-1 with TRBJ2-4, with D unresolved. With the DNA end fitting TRBJ2-7 better, the J assignment may be wrong. The V gene's germline CDR1 is MNHNS and CDR2 SASEGT. This CDR3 is 13 amino acids long.

This clonotype appeared a few times. The chain recombines TRBV20-1 with TRBJ2-5, with D tentatively TRBD2 (5 bases). The J call may be mistaken, given a closer DNA end match to TRBJ2-7. The CDR3 contains 13 residues. CDR1 and CDR2 from the germline V gene are DFQATT and SNEGSKA (reference sequence). This CDR3 reads CSVSGTSSYEQYF. CDR3 DNA sequence: TGCAGTGTCTCAGGTACTAGCTCCTACGAGCAGTACTTC.

V and J are TRBV20-1 and TRBJ2-5; D is ambiguous. Judging by the DNA end, TRBJ2-7 fits better; the J call may be wrong. The germline V gene has CDR1 DFQATT and CDR2 SNEGSKA (reference sequence). The CDR3 sequence is 14 residues long. The CDR3 spells CSAAPGSSTYEQYF. The CDR3 bases are TGCAGTGCTGCCCCCGGGTCTTCCACCTACGAGCAGTACTTC.

The chain links TRBV5-1 to TRBJ2-7; the D gene is possibly TRBD1 (6 bases). V lost 3 bases and J 7 bases, leaving 26 bases between the germline ends. The CDR3 sequence is 17 residues long. CDR1 is SGHRS, CDR2 YFSETQ, per germline. The CDR3: CASSYSQGVPNDGEQYF. The DNA for the CDR3 is TGCGCCAGCAGCTATTCACAGGGCGTCCCTAACGATGGGGAGCAGTACTTC.

V is TRBV2 and J is TRBJ1-5; 9 bases line up with TRBD1. With V trimmed by 8 bases and J by 4 bases, 9 bases remained unmatched. This CDR3 is 15 amino acids long. Germline values: CDR1 SNHLY, CDR2 FYNNEI. CDR3 in amino acids: CASDAYGTGNQPQHF. The CDR3 nucleotides read TGTGCCAGCGATGCCTACGGGACAGGGAATCAGCCCCAGCATTTT. Based on the CDR3 plus reference TRBV2 and TRBJ1-5, the full variable domain is EPEVTQTPSHQVTQMGQEVILRCVPISNHLYFYWYRQILGQKVEFLVSFYNNEISEKSEIFDDQFSVERPDGSNFTLKIRSTKLEDSAMYFCASDAYGTGNQPQHFGDGTRLSIL.

The genes are TRBV28 and TRBJ1-2; D is ambiguous. Trimming shortened V by 4 bases and J by 6 bases, and 3 bases separated the two germline ends. The CDR3 loop spans 10 amino acids. CDR1 MDHEN and CDR2 SYDVKM come from the germline V gene. The CDR3 loop reads CASSSDGYTF. The CDR3 region has the DNA TGTGCCAGCAGTTCGGATGGCTACACCTTC.

The rearrangement joins TRBV5-1 to TRBJ1-2; TRBD1 agrees at 7 bases. This CDR3 contains 13 residues. The V gene's germline CDR1 is SGHRS and CDR2 YFSETQ. With V trimmed by 2 bases and J by 8 bases, 6 bases remained unmatched. DNA of the CDR3: TGCGCCAGCAGCTTAGACAGGGATCGCGGCTACACCTTC. It codes for CASSLDRDRGYTF.